A selection of T cell receptor beta chains follows, all from one sample in a study of OX40 agonist ivuxolimab in advanced cancers. The protocol was immunoSEQ multiplex PCR, while the TCRdb copy is restricted to in-frame clones and leaves out a portion. The sample holds about 59,000 clones, roughly 90% seen once. Here the sequenced sample was CD4+ or CD8+ T cells sorted from blood, taken in a trial of the OX40 agonist ivuxolimab. All receptors come from an adult with an advanced solid tumor such as melanoma, head and neck, liver or kidney cancer. Both conserved end residues are part of each CDR3. The D gene is left open where the match is weak. Expanded clones get a size class; other rows say once, few or many, or leave the size out.

-	TRBV6-5	TRBJ1-2	-	CASSYSVETTNYGYTF	TGTGCCAGCAGTTACTCAGTAGAGACAACTAACTATGGCTACACCTTC
-	TRBV7-6	TRBJ1-2	TRBD1	CASSPRQGPPPYGYTF	TGTGCCAGCAGCCCGAGACAGGGTCCACCGCCCTATGGCTACACCTTC
-	TRBV27	TRBJ2-7	-	CASSSGDLAYEQYF	TGTGCCAGCAGTTCGGGGGATTTAGCCTACGAGCAGTACTTC
once	TRBV4-1	TRBJ1-2	TRBD1	CASSQVTGGNYGYTF	TGCGCCAGCAGCCAAGTGACAGGGGGGAACTATGGCTACACCTTC
-	TRBV13	TRBJ1-5	TRBD1	CASSLRGDNQPQHF	TGTGCCAGCAGCCTCAGGGGGGATAATCAGCCCCAGCATTTT
once	TRBV4-1	TRBJ1-4	-	CASSPEDSGGEKLFF	TGCGCCAGCAGCCCCGAAGACAGTGGGGGTGAAAAACTGTTTTTT
once	TRBV6-5	TRBJ2-1	TRBD1	CASSYGTGANEQFF	TGTGCCAGCAGTTACGGGACAGGGGCCAATGAGCAGTTCTTC
-	TRBV4-1	TRBJ1-1	-	CASSQVGGSRTEAFF	TGCGCCAGCAGCCAAGTAGGGGGTTCTCGGACTGAAGCTTTCTTT
-	TRBV27	TRBJ2-7	TRBD2	CASSLQEPSGGTYEQYF	TGTGCCAGCAGTTTACAGGAACCGAGCGGGGGGACCTACGAGCAGTACTTC
-	TRBV28	TRBJ1-3	-	CASSDGNTIYF	TGTGCCAGCAGTGACGGAAACACCATATATTTT
-	TRBV5-1	TRBJ2-5	-	CASSLVKFETQYF	TGCGCCAGCAGCTTGGTCAAATTTGAGACCCAGTACTTC
once	TRBV27	TRBJ1-5	-	CASSSSHQPQHF	TGTGCCAGCAGTTCCTCCCATCAGCCCCAGCATTTT
-	TRBV19	TRBJ1-3	-	CATRRRSSGNTIYF	TGTGCCACCCGAAGACGGTCCTCTGGAAACACCATATATTTT
-	TRBV28	TRBJ2-7	TRBD1	CASSFSGTGYEQYF	TGTGCCAGCAGTTTCTCCGGGACAGGTTACGAGCAGTACTTC
-	TRBV5-1	TRBJ1-2	TRBD1	CASSFRGPLDGYTF	TGCGCCAGCAGCTTCAGGGGGCCTCTTGACGGCTACACCTTC
-	TRBV7-7	TRBJ2-4	-	CASSFFASRSNLAKNIQYF	TGTGCTAGCAGCTTCTTTGCGTCCCGGAGTAACCTAGCCAAAAACATTCAGTACTTC
-	TRBV6-5	TRBJ2-1	-	CASSSQEPRAYNEQFF	TGTGCCAGCAGTTCCCAGGAGCCGAGGGCCTACAATGAGCAGTTCTTC
-	TRBV5-6	TRBJ1-1	-	CASTFGLEAFF	TGTGCCAGCACTTTCGGGCTGGAAGCTTTCTTT
-	TRBV30	TRBJ2-2	TRBD1	CAWTGGINTGELFF	TGTGCCTGGACAGGGGGTATTAACACCGGGGAGCTGTTTTTT
-	TRBV9	TRBJ2-7	-	CASSVGGASSYEQYF	TGTGCCAGCAGCGTAGGGGGGGCGAGCTCCTACGAGCAGTACTTC
-	TRBV11-2	TRBJ2-2	TRBD1	CASSLVRGYTGELFF	TGTGCCAGCAGCTTAGTCAGGGGGTACACCGGGGAGCTGTTTTTT
-	TRBV19	TRBJ2-2	-	CASSILTAQGGELFF	TGTGCCAGTAGTATTTTAACAGCACAGGGCGGGGAGCTGTTTTTT